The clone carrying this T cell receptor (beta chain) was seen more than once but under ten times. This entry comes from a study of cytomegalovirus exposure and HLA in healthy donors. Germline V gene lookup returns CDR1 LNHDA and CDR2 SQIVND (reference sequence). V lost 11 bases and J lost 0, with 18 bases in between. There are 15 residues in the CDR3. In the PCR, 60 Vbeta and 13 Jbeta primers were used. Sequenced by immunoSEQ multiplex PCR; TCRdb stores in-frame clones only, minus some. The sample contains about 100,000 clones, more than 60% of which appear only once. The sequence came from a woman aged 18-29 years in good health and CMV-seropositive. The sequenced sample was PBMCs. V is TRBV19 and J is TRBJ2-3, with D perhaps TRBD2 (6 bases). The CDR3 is CAARGGDHSTDTQYF. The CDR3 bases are TGTGCCGCCCGAGGAGGGGACCATAGCACAGATACGCAGTATTTT.